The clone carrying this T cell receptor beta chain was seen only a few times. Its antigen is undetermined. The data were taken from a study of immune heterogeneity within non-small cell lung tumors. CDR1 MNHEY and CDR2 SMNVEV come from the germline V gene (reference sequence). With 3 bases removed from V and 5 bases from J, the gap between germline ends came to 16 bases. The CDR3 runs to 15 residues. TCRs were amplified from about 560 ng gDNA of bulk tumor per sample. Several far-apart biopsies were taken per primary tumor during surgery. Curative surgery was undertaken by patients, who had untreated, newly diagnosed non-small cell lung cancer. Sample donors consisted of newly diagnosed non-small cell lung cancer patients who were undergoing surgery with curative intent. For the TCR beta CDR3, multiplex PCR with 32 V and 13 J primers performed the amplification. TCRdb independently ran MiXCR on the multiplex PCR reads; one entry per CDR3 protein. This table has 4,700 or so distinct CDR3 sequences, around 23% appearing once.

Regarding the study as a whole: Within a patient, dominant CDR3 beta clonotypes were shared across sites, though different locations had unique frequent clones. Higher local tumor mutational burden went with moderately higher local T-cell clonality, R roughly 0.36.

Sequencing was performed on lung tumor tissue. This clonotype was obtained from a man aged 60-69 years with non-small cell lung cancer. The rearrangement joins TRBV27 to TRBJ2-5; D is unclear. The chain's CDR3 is CASSFVGQAWETQYF. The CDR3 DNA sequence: TGTGCCAGCAGTTTTGTTGGTCAGGCTTGGGAGACCCAGTACTTC.